This passage covers 24 T cell receptor beta chains from one sample sequenced in a study of blood T cell repertoires in COVID-19. This table comes from immunoSEQ multiplex PCR, and its TCRdb copy is limited to in-frame clones, with some not included. The sample gives roughly 180,000 clones, roughly 81% of which show up once; more than 7.5% is in the top ten. Material for sequencing was peripheral blood. The receptors were gathered from a man aged 40-49 years who had recovered from COVID-19.

The chain joins TRBV23-1 to TRBJ2-2; TRBD2 aligns across 11 bases. TRBV23-1 is an ORF, with its function uncertain. V gave up 6 bases and J gave up 0 bases; unmatched junction bases: 15. The CDR3 is 20 amino acids. The CDR3 sequence is CASRLDWETSGESNTGELFF. The CDR3 DNA follows: TGCGCCAGCAGACTCGACTGGGAGACTAGCGGGGAATCGAACACCGGGGAGCTGTTTTTT.

CDR3 bases: TGTGCCAGCAGCTTTGGGGGTGGGACAGAACAAGAGACCCAGTACTTC. Translation: CASSFGGGTEQETQYF. The chain is built from TRBV5-4 and TRBJ2-5, with 7 bases fitting TRBD1. Germline V gene lookup returns CDR1 SGHNT and CDR2 YYREEE (reference sequence). This CDR3 contains 16 residues. Germline trimming cut 2 bases from V and 2 bases from J; bases unmatched to any gene: 9.

The chain couples TRBV19 to TRBJ2-1; D is ambiguous. The CDR3 loop spans 13 amino acids. The V end was cut by 6 bases, the J end by 10 bases, with 16 bases between. Germline-derived CDR1 and CDR2 are LNHDA and SQIVND (reference sequence). In DNA, the CDR3 is TGTGCCAGTAGGGATTCTGGAGAAAACGAGCAGTTCTTC. Its translation: CASRDSGENEQFF.

Remarks on this clone: The identical CDR3 is also encoded by other nucleotide sequences in the sample. The genes are TRBV7-2 and TRBJ2-7, with D unresolved. The CDR3 totals 13 residues. Germline lookup yields CDR1 SGHTA and CDR2 FQGNSA. V lost 1 base and J lost 2, with 6 bases in between. The CDR3 sequence is CASSLDGTYEQYF. CDR3 DNA: TGTGCCAGCAGCTTAGACGGTACCTACGAGCAGTACTTC.

This clone was counted a single time. The gene calls are TRBV19 and TRBJ1-4, with 8 bases that match TRBD1. Trimming removed 10 bases from V and 7 bases from J; junction bases left unmatched: 11. Germline CDR1 reads LNHDA; CDR2 reads SQIVND (reference sequence). This CDR3 comprises 14 residues. The CDR3 DNA is TGTGCCACCCACCGACCAGGGGGCGGTGAAAAACTGTTTTTT. This gives the protein CATHRPGGGEKLFF. Looking up the rest from reference TRBV19 and TRBJ1-4 gives the full variable domain: DGGITQSPKYLFRKEGQNVTLSCEQNLNHDAMYWYRQDPGQGLRLIYYSQIVNDFQKGDIAEGYSVSREKKESFPLTVTSAQKNPTAFYLCATHRPGGGEKLFFGSGTQLSVL.

The rearrangement uses TRBV7-6 and TRBJ2-3; possible D gene TRBD1, 5 bases. Trimming shortened V by 1 base and J by 1 base, and 15 bases separated the two germline ends. The V gene's germline CDR1 is SGHVS and CDR2 FNYEAQ. The CDR3 is 17 amino acids. Here the CDR3 reads CASSLGLSGWGTDTQYF. In DNA, the CDR3 is TGTGCCAGCAGCTTAGGTTTGTCAGGGTGGGGCACAGATACGCAGTATTTT.

V is TRBV11-3 and J is TRBJ2-7, with 8 positions matching TRBD1. This CDR3 is built from 15 residues. The V and J ends lost 4 bases and 9 bases, in that order; junction bases with no gene match: 14. Germline V CDR1 and CDR2: SGHNT, YENEEA. The CDR3 sequence: CASSYGTGGIVGQYF. CDR3 bases: TGTGCCAGCAGCTACGGTACAGGGGGGATCGTAGGGCAGTACTTC.

This clone was seen a handful of times. The chain is built from TRBV24-1 and TRBJ2-3; perhaps TRBD1 as D (6 bases). In germline, CDR1 is KGHDR, CDR2 SFDVKD. Trimming removed 7 bases from V and 6 bases from J, with 7 bases in between. This CDR3 has 11 amino acids. The CDR3 bases are TGTGCCACCAGCCAGGGGGATACGCAGTATTTT. Protein: CATSQGDTQYF.

CDR3 amino acids: CASSSITEAGDQPQHF. The CDR3 coding sequence is TGTGCCAGCAGCTCTATTACCGAGGCAGGGGATCAGCCCCAGCATTTT. The chain recombines TRBV27 with TRBJ1-5; possibly TRBD1 for D (6 bases). The ends were cut back, 6 bases at V and 5 bases at J, with 20 bases in the middle. Germline-derived CDR1 and CDR2 are MNHEY and SMNVEV (reference sequence). CDR3 size: 16 residues.

The rearrangement links TRBV6-2 or TRBV6-3 to TRBJ1-1; D remains unclear. Trimming removed 1 base at V and 7 bases at J, with 10 bases between. Germline V gene data show CDR1 as MNHEY and CDR2 as SVGEGT. This CDR3 is 13 amino acids long. The CDR3 loop is CASSYFFGSEAFF. The CDR3 bases are TGTGCCAGCAGTTACTTCTTCGGTAGTGAAGCTTTCTTT.

The chain recombines TRBV2 with TRBJ1-2, with 7 nucleotides matching TRBD1. V dropped 3 bases and J dropped 4; count of bases not matched to a gene: 8. CDR3 size: 15 residues. CDR1 is SNHLY and CDR2 is FYNNEI in the germline V gene. In DNA, the CDR3 is TGTGCCAGCAGTGAGTTGACAGGGTTGCCCTATGGCTACACCTTC. Amino acids: CASSELTGLPYGYTF.

The gene calls are TRBV9 and TRBJ1-2, with TRBD1 matching 8 bases. V trimming: 0 bases; J trimming: 4 bases; junction bases outside the gene matches: 8. CDR1 SGDLS and CDR2 YYNGEE come from the germline V gene. The CDR3 runs 16 residues. The CDR3 region is CASSVGPGQGRYGYTF. CDR3 sequence (DNA): TGTGCCAGCAGCGTAGGCCCAGGACAGGGCCGCTATGGCTACACCTTC.

CDR3 in DNA: TGTGCCAGCAGCTTGTCCTGGACTCATGAAAGCAATCAGCCCCAGCATTTT. Its protein is CASSLSWTHESNQPQHF. V usage is TRBV5-6 and J usage is TRBJ1-5; D is uncertain. Germline lookup yields CDR1 SGHDT and CDR2 YYEEEE. The CDR3 consists of 17 residues. Trimming removed 1 base at V and 1 base at J, with 15 bases between. The variable domain in full, completed from reference TRBV5-6 and TRBJ1-5, reads DAGVTQSPTHLIKTRGQQVTLRCSPKSGHDTVSWYQQALGQGPQFIFQYYEEEERQRGNFPDRFSGHQFPNYSSELNVNALLLGDSALYLCASSLSWTHESNQPQHFGDGTRLSIL.

V is TRBV6-5 and J is TRBJ1-4, with D uncertain. This CDR3 spans 14 amino acids. V was clipped by 6 bases and J by 0 bases, with 8 bases between them. Germline lookup yields CDR1 MNHEY and CDR2 SVGAGI. The CDR3 here is CASRPGSTNEKLFF. DNA of the CDR3: TGTGCCAGCAGACCGGGATCAACTAATGAAAAACTGTTTTTT.

The chain employs TRBV9 and TRBJ1-1; no firm D call. Trimming cost V 2 bases and J 3 bases, with 8 bases left between them. The CDR3 loop spans 13 amino acids. The germline V gene encodes CDR1 SGDLS and CDR2 YYNGEE. CDR3 sequence reads: CASSVSDYTEAFF. CDR3 DNA: TGTGCCAGCAGCGTCTCGGACTACACTGAAGCTTTCTTT.

This chain's CDR3 is CAISESKGQGSYEQYF. For the CDR3, the DNA is TGTGCCATCAGTGAGTCGAAGGGACAGGGCTCCTACGAGCAGTACTTC. The V and J genes are TRBV10-3 and TRBJ2-7, with 9 bases matching TRBD1. Trimming took 0 bases from V and 0 from J; bases not matched to a gene: 3. The CDR3 runs 16 residues. The V gene's germline CDR1 is ENHRY and CDR2 SYGVKD.

V usage is TRBV6-5 and J usage is TRBJ1-5; 7 nucleotides match TRBD1. The germline CDR1 and CDR2 sequences are MNHEY and SVGAGI. CDR3 size: 15 residues. The V gene end was trimmed by 6 bases and the J gene end by 0 bases; junction bases not matched to a gene: 5. CDR3 DNA sequence: TGTGCCAGCAGGTTAGACAGGGCTAGCAATCAGCCCCAGCATTTT. This sequence encodes CASRLDRASNQPQHF.

This chain links TRBV6-4 with TRBJ1-5; no clear D. The length of the CDR3 is 14 residues. Germline V gives CDR1 MRHNA, CDR2 SNTAGT. V lost 5 bases, J lost 5 bases, and 13 bases lay in between. The CDR3 coding sequence is TGTGCCAGCAGTCCTTCAGCGGGCGATCAGCCCCAGCATTTT. This translates into CASSPSAGDQPQHF.

The chain combines TRBV7-8 with TRBJ1-4, with D tentatively TRBD1 (5 bases). Trimming stripped 5 bases from V and 6 bases from J, with 16 bases between. The CDR3 totals 15 residues. Germline V gene data show CDR1 as SGHVS and CDR2 as FQNEAQ. CDR3 nucleotides: TGTGCCAGCAGCCTAGGAGTCAGGGATGATGAAAAACTGTTTTTT. Translated: CASSLGVRDDEKLFF.

The chain couples TRBV5-1 to TRBJ1-4; maybe TRBD1 (6 bases). The V end lost 5 bases, the J end lost 7 bases, and 18 bases lay between the germline ends. The germline gives CDR1 SGHRS, CDR2 YFSETQ. The CDR3 sequence is 15 residues long. The CDR3 nucleotides are TGCGCCAGCAGGCCTGACAGGTTAGTAGGTGAAAAACTGTTTTTT. Translation: CASRPDRLVGEKLFF.

The rearrangement links TRBV4-2 to TRBJ2-3, with 13 positions matching TRBD2. CDR3 size: 18 residues. CDR1 and CDR2 from the germline V gene are LGHNA and YNFKEQ. The V gene end was trimmed by 0 bases and the J gene end by 6 bases; junction bases not matched to a gene: 9. Here the CDR3 DNA reads TGTGCCAGCAGCCAAGATTTAGGACTAGCGGGAGTGGGGGATACGCAGTATTTT. Protein product: CASSQDLGLAGVGDTQYF.

The chain uses TRBV5-1 and TRBJ2-3; D not certain. Germline V gene lookup returns CDR1 SGHRS and CDR2 YFSETQ. V lost 7 bases to trimming and J lost 0 bases, with 15 bases between them. The CDR3 consists of 15 residues. This CDR3 is CASYMGIPSTDTQYF. The CDR3 nucleotides read TGCGCCAGCTATATGGGCATCCCTAGCACAGATACGCAGTATTTT.

The rearrangement joins TRBV7-8 to TRBJ1-3, with a tentative D call TRBD1 (5 bases). CDR1 is SGHVS and CDR2 is FQNEAQ in the germline V gene. Trimming left V 5 bases short and J 0 bases short, with 17 bases between. The CDR3 has 17 residues. The CDR3 sequence is CASSPRAVGSSGNTIYF. In DNA form, the CDR3 reads TGTGCCAGCAGCCCCAGGGCTGTGGGAAGCTCTGGAAACACCATATATTTT. The full variable domain, its missing parts supplied by reference TRBV7-8 and TRBJ1-3, is GAGVSQSPRYKVAKRGQDVALRCDPISGHVSLFWYQQALGQGPEFLTYFQNEAQLDKSGLPSDRFFAERPEGSVSTLKIQRTQQEDSAVYLCASSPRAVGSSGNTIYFGEGSWLTVV.

The J gene is TRBJ2-7, the V gene TRBV5-6; a possible D gene is TRBD1 (6 bases). Germline V lookup: CDR1 SGHDT, CDR2 YYEEEE. Trimming cost V 0 bases and J 3 bases, with 10 bases left between them. This CDR3 is built from 14 residues. The CDR3 DNA reads as TGTGCCAGCAGCTTGGTACAGGGCGGCTACGAGCAGTACTTC. As protein: CASSLVQGGYEQYF.